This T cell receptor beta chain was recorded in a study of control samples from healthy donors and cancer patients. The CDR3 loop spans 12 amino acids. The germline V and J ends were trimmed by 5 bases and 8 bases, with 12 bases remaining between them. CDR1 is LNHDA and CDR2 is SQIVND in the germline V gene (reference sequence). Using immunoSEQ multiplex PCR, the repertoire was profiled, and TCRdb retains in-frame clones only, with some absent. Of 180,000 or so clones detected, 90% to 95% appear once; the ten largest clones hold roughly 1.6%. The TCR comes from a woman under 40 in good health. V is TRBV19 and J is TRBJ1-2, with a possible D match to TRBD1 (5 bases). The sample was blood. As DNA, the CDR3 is TGTGCCAGTAGTCCGCAGGGAGGAGGCTACACCTTC. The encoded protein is CASSPQGGGYTF.